Listed below are T cell receptor beta chains from one sample, sequenced in a study of tumor and adjacent non-tumor tissue in lung cancer. TCRdb re-derived calls from the multiplex PCR reads in MiXCR, one entry per CDR3 protein. The sample lists some 78,000 distinct CDR3 sequences; roughly 76% were seen once. Sequencing was carried out using lung tumor tissue. These receptors all stem from a woman aged 50 to 65 with non-small cell lung cancer. Both conserved end residues are part of each CDR3. A D gene is named only where the DNA matches it firmly. Expanded clones get a size class; other rows say once, few or many, or leave the size out.

- TRBJ2-5 - TRBV4-2 CASSQVFGREETHYF TGTGCCAGTAGCCAAGTCTTCGGCAGGGAAGAGACCCACTATTTC
- TRBJ2-1 once TRBV11-2 CDSSLGSGQYIEQFF TGTGACAGCAGCTTAGGATCGGGACAATACATTGAGCAGTTCTTC
- TRBJ2-1 - TRBV10-1 CASNSDSGFSGGYEQFF TGCGCCAGCAATTCGGACAGCGGTTTTAGCGGTGGCTATGAGCAGTTCTTC
- TRBJ2-5 - TRBV11-1 CAISASIWGETRYF TGTGCCATCAGCGCATCGATTTGGGGGGAGACCCGGTACTTC
TRBD2 TRBJ2-2 - TRBV6-2/TRBV6-3 CASSFSGGNRGTGELFF TGTGCCAGCAGTTTCTCGGGGGGGAATCGCGGCACCGGGGAACTGTTTTTT
- TRBJ1-2 few TRBV11-2 CASGHGQFGGYTF TGTGCCAGTGGCCACGGACAGTTCGGTGGCTACACCTTC
TRBD2 TRBJ2-3 - TRBV28 CASTSIYGRGTDTQCF TGTGCCAGCACAAGCATCTACGGGAGGGGCACAGATACGCAGTGTTTT
- TRBJ2-2 once TRBV12-3/TRBV12-4 CADPRGNTGELFF TGTGCCGATCCCAGGGGAAACACCGGGGAGCTGTTTTTT
TRBD1 TRBJ1-2 - TRBV18 CASSQTGGIYGYTF TGTGCCAGCTCCCAGACAGGGGGGATCTATGGCTACACCTTC
- TRBJ2-5 - TRBV12-3/TRBV12-4 CARSLRPGETQYF TGTGCCAGGAGTTTAAGACCGGGAGAGACCCAGTACTTC
- TRBJ2-7 - TRBV11-2 CASNLAAGRTGPYDQYF TGTGCCAGTAATTTAGCCGCGGGACGCACGGGGCCCTACGATCAGTACTTC
- TRBJ2-5 - TRBV29-1 CSVAGGSVRVGETQYF TGCAGCGTTGCCGGGGGTAGCGTGAGAGTTGGTGAGACCCAGTACTTC
- TRBJ2-7 once TRBV20-1 CRATAFGNEQYF TGCAGAGCTACTGCCTTCGGTAACGAGCAATACTTC
- TRBJ1-1 - TRBV28 CASIAGTGEAFF TGTGCCAGCATAGCCGGGACGGGTGAAGCTTTCTTT
- TRBJ2-2 once TRBV12-3/TRBV12-4 CASNTARTTDTGELFF TGTGCCAGCAATACCGCCAGGACAACGGATACCGGGGAGCTGTTTTTT
- TRBJ1-1 - TRBV20-1 CSAWEGGNTEAIF TGCAGTGCCTGGGAGGGCGGGAATACTGAAGCTATCTTT
- TRBJ2-3 - TRBV20-1 CSVTRLDTDTRYF TGCAGTGTTACCCGTCTGGACACAGATACGCGGTATTTT
- TRBJ2-1 few TRBV11-2 CASSLGQTEEQFF TGTGCCAGCAGCTTGGGACAAACCGAAGAGCAGTTCTTC
TRBD2 TRBJ2-3 once TRBV13 CASSLGDSGSANTQYF TGTGCCAGCAGCTTAGGAGATAGCGGGAGTGCAAATACGCAGTATTTT
TRBD2 TRBJ2-1 - TRBV4-1 CASSQECPPAGGTNEQFF TGCGCCAGCAGCCAGGAATGCCCCCCGGCGGGAGGAACCAATGAGCAGTTCTTC
- TRBJ2-7 few TRBV29-1 CSVAVRDKTYEQYF TGCAGCGTTGCCGTAAGGGACAAAACCTACGAGCAGTACTTC
- TRBJ1-2 - TRBV12-3/TRBV12-4 CASRIDKGMNYTF TGTGCCAGCAGGATCGACAAGGGGATGAACTACACCTTC
TRBD2 TRBJ2-1 - TRBV20-1 CSVTDGTSGRTCGNEQFF TGCAGTGTTACAGATGGTACTAGCGGGAGAACGTGTGGCAATGAGCAGTTCTTC